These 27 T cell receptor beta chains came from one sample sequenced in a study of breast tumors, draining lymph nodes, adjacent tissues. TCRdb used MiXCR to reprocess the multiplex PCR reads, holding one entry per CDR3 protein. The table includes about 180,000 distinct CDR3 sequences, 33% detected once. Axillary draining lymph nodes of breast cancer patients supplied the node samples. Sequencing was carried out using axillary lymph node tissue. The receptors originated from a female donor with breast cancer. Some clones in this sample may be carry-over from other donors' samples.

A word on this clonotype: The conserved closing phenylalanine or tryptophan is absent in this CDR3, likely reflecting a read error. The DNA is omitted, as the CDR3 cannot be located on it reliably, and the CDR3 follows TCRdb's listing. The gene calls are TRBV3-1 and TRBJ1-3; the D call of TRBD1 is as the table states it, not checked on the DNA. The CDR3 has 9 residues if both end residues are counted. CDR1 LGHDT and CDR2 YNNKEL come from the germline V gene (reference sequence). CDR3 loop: CASSLRTAA.

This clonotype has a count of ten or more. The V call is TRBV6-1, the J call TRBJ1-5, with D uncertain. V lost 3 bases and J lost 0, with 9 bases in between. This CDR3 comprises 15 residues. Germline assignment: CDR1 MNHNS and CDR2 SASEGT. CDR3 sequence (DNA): TGTGCCAGCAGTGAGGAAGGTTCTAGCAATCAGCCCCAGCATTTT. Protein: CASSEEGSSNQPQHF.

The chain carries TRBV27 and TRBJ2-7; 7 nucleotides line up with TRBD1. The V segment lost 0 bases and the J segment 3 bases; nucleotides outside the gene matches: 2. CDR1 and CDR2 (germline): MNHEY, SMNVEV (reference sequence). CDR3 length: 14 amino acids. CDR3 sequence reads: CASSLSPGGYEQYF. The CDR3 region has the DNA TGTGCCAGCAGTTTATCTCCAGGGGGCTACGAGCAGTACTTC.

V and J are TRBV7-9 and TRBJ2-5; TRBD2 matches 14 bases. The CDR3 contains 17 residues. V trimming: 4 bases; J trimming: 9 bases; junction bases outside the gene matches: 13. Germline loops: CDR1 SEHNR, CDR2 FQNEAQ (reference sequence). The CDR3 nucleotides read TGTGCCAGCAGCTCTGGACTAGCGGGGGGAACACAGGAGCCCCAGTACTTC. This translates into CASSSGLAGGTQEPQYF.

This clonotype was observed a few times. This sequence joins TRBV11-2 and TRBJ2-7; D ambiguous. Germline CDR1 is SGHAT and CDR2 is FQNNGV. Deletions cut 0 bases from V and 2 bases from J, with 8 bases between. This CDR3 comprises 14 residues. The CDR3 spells CASSLDGEAYEQYF. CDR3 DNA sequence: TGTGCCAGCAGCTTAGACGGAGAAGCCTACGAGCAGTACTTC. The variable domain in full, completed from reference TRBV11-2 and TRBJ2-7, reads EAGVAQSPRYKIIEKRQSVAFWCNPISGHATLYWYQQILGQGPKLLIQFQNNGVVDDSQLPKDRFSAERLKGVDSTLKIQPAKLEDSAVYLCASSLDGEAYEQYFGPGTRLTVT.

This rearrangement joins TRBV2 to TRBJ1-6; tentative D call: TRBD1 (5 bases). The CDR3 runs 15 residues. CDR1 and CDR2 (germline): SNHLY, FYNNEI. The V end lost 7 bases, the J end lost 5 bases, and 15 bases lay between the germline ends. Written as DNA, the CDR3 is TGTGCCAGCAAACAAGAGGAGACAGATAATTCACCCCTCCACTTT. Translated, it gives CASKQEETDNSPLHF.

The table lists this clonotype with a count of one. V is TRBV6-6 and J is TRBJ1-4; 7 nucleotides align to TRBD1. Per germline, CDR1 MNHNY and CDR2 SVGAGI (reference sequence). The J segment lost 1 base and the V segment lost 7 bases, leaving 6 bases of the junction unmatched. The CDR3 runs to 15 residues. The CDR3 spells CASNPQGGTNEKLFF. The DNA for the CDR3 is TGTGCCAGCAACCCCCAGGGGGGAACTAATGAAAAACTGTTTTTT.

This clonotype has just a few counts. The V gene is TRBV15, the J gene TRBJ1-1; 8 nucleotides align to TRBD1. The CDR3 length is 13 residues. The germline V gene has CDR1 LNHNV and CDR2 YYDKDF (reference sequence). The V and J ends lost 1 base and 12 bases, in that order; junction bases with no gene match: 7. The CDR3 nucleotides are TGTGCCACCAGCAGAGTAGGGACAGGACCTCCTTTCTTT. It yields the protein CATSRVGTGPPFF.

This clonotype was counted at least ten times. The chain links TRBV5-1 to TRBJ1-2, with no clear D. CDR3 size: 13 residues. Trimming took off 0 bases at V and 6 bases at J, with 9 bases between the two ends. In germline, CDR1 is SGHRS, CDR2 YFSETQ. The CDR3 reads CASSLVAGDGYTF. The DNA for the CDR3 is TGCGCCAGCAGCTTGGTGGCTGGGGATGGCTACACCTTC.

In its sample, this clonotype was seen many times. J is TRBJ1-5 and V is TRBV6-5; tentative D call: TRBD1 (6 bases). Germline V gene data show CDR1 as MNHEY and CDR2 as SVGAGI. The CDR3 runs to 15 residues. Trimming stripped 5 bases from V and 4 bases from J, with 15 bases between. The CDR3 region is CASSPTGADNQPQHF. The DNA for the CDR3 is TGTGCCAGCAGTCCGACGGGGGCGGATAATCAGCCCCAGCATTTT.

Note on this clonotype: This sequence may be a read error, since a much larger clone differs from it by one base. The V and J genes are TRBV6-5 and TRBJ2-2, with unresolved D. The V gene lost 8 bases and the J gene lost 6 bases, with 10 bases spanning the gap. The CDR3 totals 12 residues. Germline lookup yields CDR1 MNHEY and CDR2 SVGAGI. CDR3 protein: CASGREAGELFF. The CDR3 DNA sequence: TGTGCCAGCGGGCGAGAAGCCGGGGAGCTGTTTTTT.

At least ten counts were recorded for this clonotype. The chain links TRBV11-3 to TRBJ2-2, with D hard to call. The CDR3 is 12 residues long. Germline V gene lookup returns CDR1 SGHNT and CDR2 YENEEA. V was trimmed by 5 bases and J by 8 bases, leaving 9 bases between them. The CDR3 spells CASSPGSGELFF. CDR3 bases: TGTGCCAGCAGCCCCGGTTCTGGGGAGCTGTTTTTT.

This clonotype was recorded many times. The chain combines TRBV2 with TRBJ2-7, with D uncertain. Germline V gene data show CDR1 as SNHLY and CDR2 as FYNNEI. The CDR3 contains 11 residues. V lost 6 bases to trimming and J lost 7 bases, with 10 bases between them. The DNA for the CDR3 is TGTGCCAGCAGGACATCGCTGGAGCAGTACTTC. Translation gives CASRTSLEQYF.

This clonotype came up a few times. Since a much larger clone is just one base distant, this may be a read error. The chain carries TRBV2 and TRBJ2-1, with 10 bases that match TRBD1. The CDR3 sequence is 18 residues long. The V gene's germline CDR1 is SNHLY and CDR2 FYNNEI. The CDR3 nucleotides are TGTGCCAGCAGTAACGACAGGGGGCTTAAGACCTCCTACAATGAGCACTTCTTC. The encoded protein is CASSNDRGLKTSYNEHFF.

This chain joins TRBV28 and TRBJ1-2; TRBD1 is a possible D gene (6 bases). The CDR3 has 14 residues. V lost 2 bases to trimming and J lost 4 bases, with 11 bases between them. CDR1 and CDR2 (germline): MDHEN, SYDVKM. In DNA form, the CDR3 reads TGTGCCAGCAGTTTAGGGGGGGCGGTCTATGGCTACACCTTC. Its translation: CASSLGGAVYGYTF.

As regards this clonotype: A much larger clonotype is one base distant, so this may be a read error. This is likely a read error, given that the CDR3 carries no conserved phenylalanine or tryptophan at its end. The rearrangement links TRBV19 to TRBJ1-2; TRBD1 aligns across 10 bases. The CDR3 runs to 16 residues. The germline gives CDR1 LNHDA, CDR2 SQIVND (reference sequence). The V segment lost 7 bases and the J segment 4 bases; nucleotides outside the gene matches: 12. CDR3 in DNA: TGTGCCAGTACCGTATCCGGGACAGGGGTGGCCTATGGCTACACCTCC. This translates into CASTVSGTGVAYGYTS.

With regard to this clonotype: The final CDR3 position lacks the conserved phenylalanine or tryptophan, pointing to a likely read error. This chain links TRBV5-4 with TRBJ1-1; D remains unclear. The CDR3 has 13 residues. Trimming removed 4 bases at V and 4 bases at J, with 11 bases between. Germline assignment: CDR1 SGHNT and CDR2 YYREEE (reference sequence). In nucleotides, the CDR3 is TGTGCCAGCAGCGATGTAGGGAGCACTGAAGCTTTCTCT. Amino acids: CASSDVGSTEAFS.

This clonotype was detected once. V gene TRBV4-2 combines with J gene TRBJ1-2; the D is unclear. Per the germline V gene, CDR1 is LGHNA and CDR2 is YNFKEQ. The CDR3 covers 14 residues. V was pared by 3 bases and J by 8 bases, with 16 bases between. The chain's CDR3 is CASSHPGEVEGYTF. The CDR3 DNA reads TGTGCCAGCAGCCACCCGGGCGAGGTAGAAGGCTACACCTTC.

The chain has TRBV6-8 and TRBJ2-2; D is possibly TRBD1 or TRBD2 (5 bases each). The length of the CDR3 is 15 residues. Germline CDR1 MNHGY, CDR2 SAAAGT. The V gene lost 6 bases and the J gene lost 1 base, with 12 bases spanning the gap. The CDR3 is CASRPGRRNTGELFF. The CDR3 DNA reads TGTGCCAGCAGACCGGGACGGAGGAACACCGGGGAGCTGTTTTTT.

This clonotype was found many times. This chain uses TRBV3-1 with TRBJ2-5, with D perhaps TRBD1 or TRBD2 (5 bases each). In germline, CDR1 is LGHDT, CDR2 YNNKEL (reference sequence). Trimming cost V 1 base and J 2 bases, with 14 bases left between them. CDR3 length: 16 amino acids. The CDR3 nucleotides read TGTGCCAGCAGCCAAGCCGACGGGACCTTACAAGAGACCCAGTACTTC. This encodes CASSQADGTLQETQYF.

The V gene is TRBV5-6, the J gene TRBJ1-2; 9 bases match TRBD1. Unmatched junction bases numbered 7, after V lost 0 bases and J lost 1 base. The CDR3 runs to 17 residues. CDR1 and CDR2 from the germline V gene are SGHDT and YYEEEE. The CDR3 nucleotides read TGTGCCAGCAGCTTGGGGGACAGGGTTTTGAGTAACTATGGCTACACCTTC. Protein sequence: CASSLGDRVLSNYGYTF.

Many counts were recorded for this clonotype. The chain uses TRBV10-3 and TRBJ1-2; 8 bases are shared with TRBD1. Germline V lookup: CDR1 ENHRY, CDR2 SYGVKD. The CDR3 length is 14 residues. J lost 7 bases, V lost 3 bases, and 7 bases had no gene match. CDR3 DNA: TGTGCCATCAGTGATGGGGCAGGGGGCGGTGGCTACACCTTC. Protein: CAISDGAGGGGYTF.

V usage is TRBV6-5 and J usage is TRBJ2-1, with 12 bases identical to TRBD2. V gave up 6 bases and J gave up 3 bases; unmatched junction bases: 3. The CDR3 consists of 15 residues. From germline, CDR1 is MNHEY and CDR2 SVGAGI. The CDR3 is CASSPLAGGYNEQFF. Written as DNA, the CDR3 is TGTGCCAGCAGCCCACTAGCGGGGGGCTACAATGAGCAGTTCTTC.

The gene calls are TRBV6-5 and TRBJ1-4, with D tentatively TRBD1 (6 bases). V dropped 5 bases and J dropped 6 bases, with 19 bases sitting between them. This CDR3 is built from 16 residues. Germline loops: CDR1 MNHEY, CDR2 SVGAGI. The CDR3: CASSHRTAGRDEKLFF. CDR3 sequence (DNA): TGTGCCAGCAGTCACCGGACAGCGGGCAGAGATGAAAAACTGTTTTTT.

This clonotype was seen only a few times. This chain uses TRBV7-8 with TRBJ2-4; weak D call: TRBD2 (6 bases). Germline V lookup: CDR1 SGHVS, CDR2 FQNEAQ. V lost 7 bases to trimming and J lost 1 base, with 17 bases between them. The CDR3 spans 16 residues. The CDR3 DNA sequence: TGTGCCAGCATGGGTCGCGGAGGGGTGGCCAAAAACATTCAGTACTTC. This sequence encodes CASMGRGGVAKNIQYF. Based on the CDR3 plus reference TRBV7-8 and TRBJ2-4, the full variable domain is GAGVSQSPRYKVAKRGQDVALRCDPISGHVSLFWYQQALGQGPEFLTYFQNEAQLDKSGLPSDRFFAERPEGSVSTLKIQRTQQEDSAVYLCASMGRGGVAKNIQYFGAGTRLSVL.

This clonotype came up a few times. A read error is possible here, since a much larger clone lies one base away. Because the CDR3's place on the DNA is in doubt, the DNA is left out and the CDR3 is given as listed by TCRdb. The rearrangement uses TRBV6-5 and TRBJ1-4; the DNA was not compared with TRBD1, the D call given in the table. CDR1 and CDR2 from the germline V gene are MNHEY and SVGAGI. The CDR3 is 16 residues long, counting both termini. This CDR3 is CASRSYVGQGNEKLSF.

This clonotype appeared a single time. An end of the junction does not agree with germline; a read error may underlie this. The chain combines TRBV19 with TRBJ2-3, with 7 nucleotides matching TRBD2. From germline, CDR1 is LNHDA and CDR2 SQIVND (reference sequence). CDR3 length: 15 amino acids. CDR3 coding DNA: TGCGCCAGTAGTATAGCGGGCAGCCGCACAGGTACGCAGTATTTT. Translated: CASSIAGSRTGTQYF.